This TCR beta chain was identified in a study of immune evolution from preneoplasia to lung adenocarcinoma. Background on the study: HLA loss of heterozygosity: less than 9% AIS, about 14% MIA, more than 25% ADC, none AAH.

V was pared by 0 bases and J by 3 bases, with 10 bases between. CDR1 and CDR2 (germline): SGDLS, YYNGEE. This CDR3 comprises 14 residues. The data were produced by immunoSEQ multiplex PCR, yet TCRdb's version contains in-frame clones alone and is incomplete. The table lists some 11,000 clones, more than 60% of them singletons, with around 3.9% in the top ten. This TCR was sampled from a person in their sixties or seventies with lung adenocarcinoma. Sequencing was performed on FFPE minimally invasive lung adenocarcinoma tissue. The chain employs TRBV9 and TRBJ2-7; D remains unclear. CDR3 sequence (DNA): TGTGCCAGCAGCGTAGGACACGCAAACTACGAGCAGTACTTC. As protein: CASSVGHANYEQYF.